This TCR beta chain was sequenced in a study of cytomegalovirus exposure and HLA in healthy donors. Germline CDR1 SGHKS, CDR2 YYEKEE (reference sequence). Trimming took off 0 bases at V and 0 bases at J, with 13 bases between the two ends. This CDR3 spans 16 amino acids. General study results and limits: Listed as cytomegalovirus-associated were 164 TCR beta chains.

As concerns this clone: The antigen is not known.

The PCR was carried out with 60 Vbeta primers and 13 Jbeta primers. Original methodology: The authors later counted roughly 87 million unique TCR beta chains, approximately 10 million of them shared. Libraries were prepared by immunoSEQ multiplex PCR; TCRdb keeps only in-frame clonotypes and omits some of them. V and J calls plus clone size are reproduced from that table; the DNA served to infer D and trimming. Seen in this sample are about 200,000 clones; the ten most common clones hold over 0.75%. This receptor was identified in a woman in her 30s in good health and CMV-seropositive. The chain joins TRBV5-5 to TRBJ2-7; possible D gene TRBD1, 5 bases. Sequenced material: PBMCs. The CDR3 protein is CASSLEGRASSYEQYF. Written as DNA, the CDR3 is TGTGCCAGCAGCTTGGAAGGCAGGGCGAGCTCCTACGAGCAGTACTTC.